A single T cell receptor (beta chain) is shown here with its context. Its target is not known. This record comes from a study of cytomegalovirus exposure and HLA in healthy donors. Study context: The roughly 670 first-cohort repertoires shared a platform with the approximately 130 validation repertoires, as reported in a later analysis.

Libraries were prepared by immunoSEQ multiplex PCR; TCRdb keeps only in-frame clonotypes and omits some of them. The table shows under 150,000 clones, with 85% to 90% occurring only once. The junction had 7 bases not matched to a gene; V was cut back by 7 bases and J by 9 bases. Per the germline V gene, CDR1 is SNHLY and CDR2 is FYNNEI. This CDR3 comprises 15 residues. Findings of the study overall: Confirmation in vitro established that three CMV-associated chains were specific for CMV antigens.

The sample taken for sequencing was PBMCs. The rearrangement uses TRBV2 and TRBJ2-1, with 15 bases that match TRBD2. The receptor comes from a man younger than 30 in good health and CMV-seropositive. The CDR3 DNA sequence: TGTGCCAGCAAGGGACTAGCGGGGGGTGTCGGTGAGCAGTTCTTC. It encodes CASKGLAGGVGEQFF.